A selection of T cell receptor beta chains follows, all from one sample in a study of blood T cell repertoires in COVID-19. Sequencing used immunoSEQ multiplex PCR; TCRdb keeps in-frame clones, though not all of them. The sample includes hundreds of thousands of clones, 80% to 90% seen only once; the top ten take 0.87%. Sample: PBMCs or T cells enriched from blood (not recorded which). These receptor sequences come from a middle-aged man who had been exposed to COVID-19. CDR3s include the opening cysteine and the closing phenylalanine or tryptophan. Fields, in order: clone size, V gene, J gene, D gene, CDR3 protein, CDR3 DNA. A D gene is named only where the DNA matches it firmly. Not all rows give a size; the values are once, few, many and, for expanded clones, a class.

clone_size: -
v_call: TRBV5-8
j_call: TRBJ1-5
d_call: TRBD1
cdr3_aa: CASSRDRDQPQHF
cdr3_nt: TGTGCCAGCAGCAGGGACAGGGATCAGCCCCAGCATTTT

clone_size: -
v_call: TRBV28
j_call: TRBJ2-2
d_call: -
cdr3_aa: CATQYNTGELFF
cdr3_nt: TGTGCCACCCAGTATAACACCGGGGAGCTGTTTTTT

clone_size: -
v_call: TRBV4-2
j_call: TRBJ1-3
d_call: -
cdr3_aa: CASSFVASGNTIYF
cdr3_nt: TGTGCCAGCAGCTTTGTGGCCTCTGGAAACACCATATATTTT

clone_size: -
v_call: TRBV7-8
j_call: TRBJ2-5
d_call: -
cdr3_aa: CASSLEGGGETQYF
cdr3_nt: TGTGCCAGCAGCTTAGAGGGAGGGGGAGAGACCCAGTACTTC

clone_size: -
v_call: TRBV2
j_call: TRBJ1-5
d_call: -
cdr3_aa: CASSHQDSTQPQHF
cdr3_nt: TGTGCCAGCAGTCACCAGGACAGCACTCAGCCCCAGCATTTT

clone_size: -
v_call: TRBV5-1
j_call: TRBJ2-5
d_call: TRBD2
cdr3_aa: CASSSAGRGNFQETQYF
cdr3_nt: TGCGCCAGCAGCTCGGCGGGGCGGGGGAACTTCCAAGAGACCCAGTACTTC

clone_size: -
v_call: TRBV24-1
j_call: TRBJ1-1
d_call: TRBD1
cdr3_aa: CATSAYRGEAFF
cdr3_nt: TGTGCCACCAGTGCATACAGGGGTGAAGCTTTCTTT

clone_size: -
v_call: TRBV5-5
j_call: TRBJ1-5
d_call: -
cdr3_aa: CASSLAGDGQPQHF
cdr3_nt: TGTGCCAGCAGCTTGGCAGGGGACGGGCAGCCCCAGCATTTT

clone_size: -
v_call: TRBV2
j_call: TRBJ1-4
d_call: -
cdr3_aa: CASKTGMVSTNEKLFF
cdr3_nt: TGTGCCAGCAAAACAGGGATGGTGTCGACTAATGAAAAACTGTTTTTT

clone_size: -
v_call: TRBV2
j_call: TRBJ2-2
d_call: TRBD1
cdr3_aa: CASSETGESGELFF
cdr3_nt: TGTGCCAGCAGCGAAACAGGGGAATCCGGGGAGCTGTTTTTT

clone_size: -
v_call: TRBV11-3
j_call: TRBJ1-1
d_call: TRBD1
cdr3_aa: CASSLGQANTEAFF
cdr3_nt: TGTGCCAGCAGCTTGGGACAGGCGAACACTGAAGCTTTCTTT

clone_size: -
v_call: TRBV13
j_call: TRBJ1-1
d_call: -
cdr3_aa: CASSLLQGITEAFF
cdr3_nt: TGTGCCAGCAGCTTACTGCAGGGGATAACTGAAGCTTTCTTT

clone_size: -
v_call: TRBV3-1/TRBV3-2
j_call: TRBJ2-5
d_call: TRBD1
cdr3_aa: CASSQRTGGGETQYF
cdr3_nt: TGTGCCAGCAGCCAGAGGACAGGGGGCGGGGAGACCCAGTACTTC

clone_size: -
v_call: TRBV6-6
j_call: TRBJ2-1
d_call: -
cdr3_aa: CASSYNGKGDEQFF
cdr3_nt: TGTGCCAGCAGTTACAACGGGAAGGGGGATGAGCAGTTCTTC

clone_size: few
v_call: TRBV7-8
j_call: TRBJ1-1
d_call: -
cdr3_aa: CASSFFSGARLNTEAFF
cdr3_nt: TGTGCCAGCAGCTTCTTCTCAGGGGCGAGACTCAACACTGAAGCTTTCTTT

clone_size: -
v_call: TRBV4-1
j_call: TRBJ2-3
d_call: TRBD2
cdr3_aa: CASRGSGGATGTDTQYF
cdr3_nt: TGCGCCAGCAGGGGCAGCGGGGGGGCGACGGGTACAGATACGCAGTATTTT

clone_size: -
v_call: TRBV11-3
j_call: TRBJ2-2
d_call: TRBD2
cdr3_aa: CASSSSGGNTGELFF
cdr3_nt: TGTGCCAGCAGCTCTAGCGGGGGCAACACCGGGGAGCTGTTTTTT

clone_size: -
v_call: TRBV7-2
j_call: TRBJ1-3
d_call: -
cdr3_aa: CASSLSGGLGNTIYF
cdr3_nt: TGTGCCAGCAGCCTTAGCGGGGGGTTAGGAAACACCATATATTTT

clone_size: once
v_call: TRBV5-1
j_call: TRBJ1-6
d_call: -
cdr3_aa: CASSFTDSPLHF
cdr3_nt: TGCGCCAGCAGTTTCACGGATTCACCCCTCCACTTT

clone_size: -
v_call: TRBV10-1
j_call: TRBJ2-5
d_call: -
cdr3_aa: CASSDGILAGETQYF
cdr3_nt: TGCGCCAGCAGTGACGGGATTCTAGCAGGAGAGACCCAGTACTTC

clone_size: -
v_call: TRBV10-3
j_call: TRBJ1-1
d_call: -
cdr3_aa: CAISQEPTRGAFF
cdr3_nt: TGTGCCATCAGCCAGGAACCGACGCGCGGGGCTTTCTTT

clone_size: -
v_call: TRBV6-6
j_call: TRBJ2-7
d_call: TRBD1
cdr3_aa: CASSLRDRPYEQYF
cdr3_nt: TGTGCCAGCAGCCTCCGGGACAGGCCCTACGAGCAGTACTTC

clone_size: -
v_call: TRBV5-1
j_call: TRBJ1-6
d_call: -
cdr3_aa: CASSSSGTRNSPLHF
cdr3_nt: TGCGCCAGCAGCTCCTCCGGGACAAGGAATTCACCCCTCCACTTT

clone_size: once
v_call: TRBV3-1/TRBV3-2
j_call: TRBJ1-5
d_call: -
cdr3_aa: CASSQELNGNQPQHF
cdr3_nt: TGTGCCAGCAGCCAAGAATTAAATGGCAATCAGCCCCAGCATTTT

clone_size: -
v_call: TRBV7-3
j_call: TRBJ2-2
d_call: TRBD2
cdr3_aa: CASSPAGGTGELFF
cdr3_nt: TGTGCCAGCAGCCCAGCGGGGGGCACGGGGGAGCTGTTTTTT

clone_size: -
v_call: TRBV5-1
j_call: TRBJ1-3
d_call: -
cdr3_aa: CASSLALGSGNTIYF
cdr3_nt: TGCGCCAGCAGCTTGGCATTGGGCAGCGGAAACACCATATATTTT